This paragraph covers one T cell receptor beta chain sequence. Its cognate antigen is unknown. Germline values: CDR1 SGHTS, CDR2 YDEGEE. Trimming removed 3 bases at V and 5 bases at J, with 11 bases between. The CDR3 sequence is 13 residues long. This sample was taken from a study of T-cell reconstitution after alpha-beta-depleted transplantation in children. The study, taken as a whole, reports: It was newly produced T cells that mostly accounted for T-cell counts and diversity one year after transplant. There were reportedly several hundred expanded graft clones from which alpha-beta T cells came about two months after transplant.

Unique molecular identifiers were used in preparing the TCRbeta library. TCRdb fed the PCR reads into MiXCR, producing one record per CDR3 protein. This table holds 25,000 to 35,000 distinct CDR3 sequences, 5.5% to 7% found once. Sequenced here: peripheral blood, sampled 60 days after TCRalphabeta/CD19-depleted stem cell transplant. The chain carries TRBV5-8 and TRBJ1-1; D remains unclear. The origin of this receptor is a child less than two years old who had a stem cell transplant for acute myeloid leukemia, so the T cells may come from the graft donor. The CDR3 nucleotides read TGTGCCAGCAGCTGGACGGTGGGGACTGAAGCTTTCTTT. Protein product: CASSWTVGTEAFF.